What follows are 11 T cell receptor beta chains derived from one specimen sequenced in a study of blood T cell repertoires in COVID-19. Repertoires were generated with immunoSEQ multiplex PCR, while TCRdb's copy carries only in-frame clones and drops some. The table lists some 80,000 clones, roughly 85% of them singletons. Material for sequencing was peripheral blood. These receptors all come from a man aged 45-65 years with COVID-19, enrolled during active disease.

The CDR3 bases are TGTGCCAGCCCTTTGAACACTGAAGCTTTCTTT. Its protein is CASPLNTEAFF. The chain carries TRBV6-5 and TRBJ1-1; D gene unclear. Deletions cut 8 bases from V and 0 bases from J, with 4 bases between. Germline V gives CDR1 MNHEY, CDR2 SVGAGI. There are 11 residues in the CDR3.

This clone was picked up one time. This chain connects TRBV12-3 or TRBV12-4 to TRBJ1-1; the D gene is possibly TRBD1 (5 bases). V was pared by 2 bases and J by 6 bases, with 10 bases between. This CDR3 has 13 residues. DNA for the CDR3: TGTGCCAGCAGTTTAAATGGGGCGGCTGAAGCTTTCTTT. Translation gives CASSLNGAAEAFF.

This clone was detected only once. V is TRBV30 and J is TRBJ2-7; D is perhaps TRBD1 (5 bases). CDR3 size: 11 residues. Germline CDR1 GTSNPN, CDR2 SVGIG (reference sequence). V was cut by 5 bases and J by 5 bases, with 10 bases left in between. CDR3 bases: TGTGCCTGGCAAAGGGGCGACGAGCAGTACTTC. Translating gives CAWQRGDEQYF.

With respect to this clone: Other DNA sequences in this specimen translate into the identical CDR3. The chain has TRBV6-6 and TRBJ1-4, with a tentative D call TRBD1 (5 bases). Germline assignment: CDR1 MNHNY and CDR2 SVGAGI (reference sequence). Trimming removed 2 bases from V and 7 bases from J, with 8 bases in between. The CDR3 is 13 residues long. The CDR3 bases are TGTGCCAGCAGTTACCGGGGGGGTGAAAAACTGTTTTTT. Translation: CASSYRGGEKLFF.

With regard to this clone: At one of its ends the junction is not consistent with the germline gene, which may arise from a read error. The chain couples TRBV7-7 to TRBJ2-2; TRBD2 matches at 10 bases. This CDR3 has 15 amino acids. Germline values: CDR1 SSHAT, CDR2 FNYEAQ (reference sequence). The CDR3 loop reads CASSFGLADTGELFF. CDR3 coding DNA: TGTGCTAGCAGCTTTGGACTAGCGGACACCGGGGAGCTGTTTTTT. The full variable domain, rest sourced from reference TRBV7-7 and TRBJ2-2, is GAGVSQSPRYKVTKRGQDVTLRCDPISSHATLYWYQQALGQGPEFLTYFNYEAQPDKSGLPSDRFSAERPEGSISTLTIQRTEQRDSAMYRCASSFGLADTGELFFGEGSRLTVL.

CDR3 loop: CASSVTGEYQPQHF. The CDR3, as DNA: TGTGCCAGCAGCGTGACAGGGGAGTATCAGCCCCAGCATTTT. This chain connects TRBV9 to TRBJ1-5; 8 bases agree with TRBD1. J was trimmed by 5 bases and V by 2 bases; bases with no gene match: 3. The CDR3 consists of 14 residues. Germline CDR1 reads SGDLS; CDR2 reads YYNGEE.

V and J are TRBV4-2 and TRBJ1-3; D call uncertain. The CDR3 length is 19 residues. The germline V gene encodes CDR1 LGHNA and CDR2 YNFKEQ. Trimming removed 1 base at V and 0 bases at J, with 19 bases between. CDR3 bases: TGTGCCAGCAGCCAAGTTACAGTTTCCGATCATCACTCTGGAAACACCATATATTTT. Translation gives CASSQVTVSDHHSGNTIYF.

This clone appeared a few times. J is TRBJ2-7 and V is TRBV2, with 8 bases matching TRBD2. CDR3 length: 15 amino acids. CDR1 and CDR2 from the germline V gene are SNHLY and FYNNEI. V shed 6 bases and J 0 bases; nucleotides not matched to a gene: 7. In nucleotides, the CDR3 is TGTGCCAGCAGGCTACTAGCGGAGAGCTCCTACGAGCAGTACTTC. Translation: CASRLLAESSYEQYF.

The CDR3 DNA follows: TGTGCCAGCAGCGTAGCTCCGGGGACATATACTGAAGCTTTCTTT. It is translated as CASSVAPGTYTEAFF. The J gene is TRBJ1-1, the V gene TRBV9; D perhaps matches TRBD1 (6 bases). Germline lookup yields CDR1 SGDLS and CDR2 YYNGEE. The CDR3 is made up of 15 amino acids. Trimming shortened V by 0 bases and J by 5 bases, and 14 bases separated the two germline ends.

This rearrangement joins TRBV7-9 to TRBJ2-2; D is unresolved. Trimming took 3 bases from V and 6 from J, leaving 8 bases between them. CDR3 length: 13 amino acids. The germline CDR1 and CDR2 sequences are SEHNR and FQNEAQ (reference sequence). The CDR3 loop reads CASSFSRPGELFF. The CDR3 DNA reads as TGTGCCAGCAGCTTTTCGCGTCCCGGGGAGCTGTTTTTT.

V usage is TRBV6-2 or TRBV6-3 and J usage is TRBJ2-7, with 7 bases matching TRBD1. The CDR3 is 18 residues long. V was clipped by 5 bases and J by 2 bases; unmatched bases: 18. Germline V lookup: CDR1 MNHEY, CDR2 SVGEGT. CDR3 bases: TGTGCCAGCAGTAAGGGGGCGGCAGGGCCGAATGATCCCTACGAGCAGTACTTC. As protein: CASSKGAAGPNDPYEQYF.